A single sample is the source of the 2 T cell receptor beta chains below, sequenced in a study of blood T cell repertoires in COVID-19. Sequenced by immunoSEQ multiplex PCR; TCRdb stores in-frame clones only, minus some. Among 45,000 or so clones listed, 80% to 90% were seen once. Material for sequencing was peripheral blood. These receptors all stem from a human donor in a cohort sampled during active COVID-19.

This clone was found once. V usage is TRBV5-6 and J usage is TRBJ2-7; D is perhaps TRBD1 (5 bases). Trimming pared 4 bases from V and 6 bases from J, leaving 17 bases between. CDR3 size: 14 residues. Germline CDR1 is SGHDT and CDR2 is YYEEEE. CDR3 in DNA: TGTGCCAGCAGCCAGGGCCCAGGTGGACGCGAGCAGTACTTC. This codes for CASSQGPGGREQYF.

V usage is TRBV18 and J usage is TRBJ1-2; D remains unclear. Deletions cut 6 bases from V and 8 bases from J, with 13 bases between. Germline CDR1 KGHSH, CDR2 LQKENI. The CDR3 consists of 12 residues. DNA of the CDR3: TGTGCCAGCTCCCCCGAGTCTTGGGGCTACACCTTC. Translating it yields CASSPESWGYTF.